The T cell receptor (beta chain) described here comes from a study of blood T cell repertoires in COVID-19 (dated by TCRdb to 2020 to 2021). Background for the entire study: Samples from collaborators originated in the United States, Italy and Spain and spanned both the acute and convalescent phases of COVID-19. The material from the prospective study consisted of cDNA or gDNA derived from T cells, B-cell-depleted T cells, or PBMCs. The dataset comprised deeply sampled blood TCRbeta repertoires from subjects exposed to, actively infected with, or recovered from COVID-19. The repertoires were released in a freely available public database intended as a resource for research on the immune response to SARS-CoV-2. Samples came from the ongoing ImmuneRACE study (first 160 participants) plus 1,254 subjects from 6 global collaborators. Sample metadata almost always included a de-identified subject ID, COVID-19 status, age in years and sex. HLA class I and class II types, where available, came from metadata supplied by the sample provider rather than from assay-based typing.

A remark on this clone: Its antigen is still unknown. The record has no base qualities; no much larger clone is one base away.

The research as a whole found: The amount of clinical and demographic metadata varied by source and participant and was provided uncurated.

Including cysteine and phenylalanine, the CDR3 has 12 amino acids. The CDR3 DNA has 36 bases and is translated from base 1. CDR1 and CDR2, looked up from the germline V gene, are SQVTM and ANQGSEA. At the junction V is shortened by 7 bases and J by 3 bases, with 10 bases in between. Enrolling through a virtual design, the prospective study's participants ranged in age from about 18 to 89 years and lived across about two dozen United States geographic areas. In the prospective study, cohorts were assigned on the basis of participant-reported clinical history obtained from a screening survey and a study questionnaire. Mobile phlebotomists in the prospective study collected whole blood, serum and a nasopharyngeal or oropharyngeal swab from every participant. Over a roughly 2-month period, participants in the prospective study had the option of providing additional blood draws and questionnaires. Prospective study blood samples were shipped either frozen or at room temperature before DNA extraction.

The immunoSEQ Assay, a bias-controlled multiplex PCR, was used to amplify TCRbeta CDR3 regions from genomic DNA. As for the original processing: The number of nucleated cells in each sample was estimated by amplification of reference gene primers within the assay. To quantify the absolute abundance of each unique TCRbeta CDR3 rearrangement, sequence reads were collapsed and filtered. For each sample, productive Simpson clonality was calculated as the square root of Simpson's diversity index across productive rearrangements. TCRdb carries this immuneACCESS record with in-frame sequences only. Its versions omit some clonotypes, under half of them owing to an unresolved V gene in the studies checked, with the rest unexplained. V and J calls and clone size follow that table, whereas D and trimming were derived from the DNA. The sample table contains some 130,000 clones; only one count was recorded for roughly 83% of them. Approximately 5% of the sample goes to the ten largest clones.

Recombination connected TRBV29-1 to TRBJ2-1; TRBD2 could be the D gene, as 6 bases match. The sequence came from a man aged 35-49 years with acute COVID-19. Sample: PBMCs or T cells enriched from blood (not recorded which). The DNA sequence follows: TGCAGCGCCGGGACTGGCTACAATGAGCAGTTCTTC. Translation gives CSAGTGYNEQFF.